These T cell receptor beta chains were read from a single sample in a study of breast tumors, draining lymph nodes, adjacent tissues. TCRdb independently ran MiXCR on the multiplex PCR reads; one entry per CDR3 protein. The data show about 66,000 distinct CDR3 sequences, around two fifths seen once. Sequenced material: breast tumor tissue. These receptors all stem from a female donor with breast cancer. Some clones in this sample may be carry-over from other donors' samples. Each CDR3 is given with its conserved first and last residue. A D gene is named only where the DNA matches it firmly. For some rows the clone size is stated as once, few or many, or as a class when expanded; others skip it.

CDR3aa: CASSQEAGTYLHF
CDR3nt: TGTGCCAGCAGCCAGGAAGCGGGGACTTACCTCCACTTT
v_gene: TRBV4-2
d_gene: NA
len: 13
abundance: NA
j_gene: TRBJ1-6

CDR3aa: CASTRETGNTGELFF
CDR3nt: TGTGCCAGCACGCGGGAGACGGGGAACACTGGGGAGCTGTTTTTT
v_gene: TRBV9
d_gene: TRBD2
len: 15
abundance: NA
j_gene: TRBJ2-2

CDR3aa: CASSPAIGGISEAFF
CDR3nt: TGTGCCAGCAGCCCGGCGATAGGGGGTATTTCTGAAGCTTTCTTT
v_gene: TRBV3-1
d_gene: NA
len: 15
abundance: few
j_gene: TRBJ1-1

CDR3aa: CASSSYGDSRPGYTF
CDR3nt: TGTGCCAGCAGCTCCTATGGGGACTCGCGGCCCGGCTACACCTTC
v_gene: TRBV11-3
d_gene: NA
len: 15
abundance: medium-sized
j_gene: TRBJ1-2

CDR3aa: CASSRQGASVNTEAFF
CDR3nt: TGTGCCAGCAGCAGACAGGGGGCTAGTGTGAACACTGAAGCTTTCTTT
v_gene: TRBV4-2
d_gene: TRBD1
len: 16
abundance: NA
j_gene: TRBJ1-1

CDR3aa: CASSGNTGELFF
CDR3nt: TGTGCCAGCTCAGGAAACACCGGGGAGCTGTTTTTT
v_gene: TRBV18
d_gene: NA
len: 12
abundance: many
j_gene: TRBJ2-2

CDR3aa: CASTQNLLAGEGTDTQYF
CDR3nt: TGTGCCAGCACCCAGAATCTACTAGCGGGGGAAGGCACAGATACGCAGTATTTT
v_gene: TRBV9
d_gene: TRBD2
len: 18
abundance: NA
j_gene: TRBJ2-3

CDR3aa: CASSSDRGLGYGYTF
CDR3nt: TGTGCCAGCAGTTCCGACAGGGGGCTGGGCTATGGCTACACCTTC
v_gene: TRBV7-2
d_gene: TRBD1
len: 15
abundance: NA
j_gene: TRBJ1-2

CDR3aa: CASSLSYNSPLHF
CDR3nt: TGTGCTAGCAGCCTCTCCTATAATTCACCCCTCCACTTT
v_gene: TRBV7-7
d_gene: NA
len: 13
abundance: NA
j_gene: TRBJ1-6

CDR3aa: CSARDQGGDTQYF
CDR3nt: TGCAGTGCTAGAGATCAAGGAGGGGATACGCAGTATTTT
v_gene: TRBV20-1
d_gene: NA
len: 13
abundance: NA
j_gene: TRBJ2-3

CDR3aa: CASSPTMGTFLLSSYEQYF
CDR3nt: TGTGCCAGCAGCCCTACAATGGGGACATTCCTCTTGAGCTCCTACGAGCAGTACTTC
v_gene: TRBV5-8
d_gene: NA
len: 19
abundance: NA
j_gene: TRBJ2-7

CDR3aa: CSARTRTSGNTGELFF
CDR3nt: TGCAGTGCTAGAACCCGGACTAGCGGAAACACCGGGGAGCTGTTTTTT
v_gene: TRBV20-1
d_gene: TRBD2
len: 16
abundance: many
j_gene: TRBJ2-2

CDR3aa: CASSPLPRGSSYNSPLHF
CDR3nt: TGTGCCAGCAGCCCGCTGCCGCGGGGGAGCTCCTATAATTCACCCCTCCACTTT
v_gene: TRBV7-3
d_gene: NA
len: 18
abundance: NA
j_gene: TRBJ1-6

CDR3aa: CSAGGPMNTEAFF
CDR3nt: TGCAGTGCGGGGGGTCCGATGAACACTGAAGCTTTCTTT
v_gene: TRBV20-1
d_gene: NA
len: 13
abundance: many
j_gene: TRBJ1-1

CDR3aa: CASSLLAGEVHEQFF
CDR3nt: TGTGCCAGCAGCTTATTAGCGGGAGAAGTTCATGAGCAGTTCTTC
v_gene: TRBV11-3
d_gene: TRBD2
len: 15
abundance: many
j_gene: TRBJ2-1

CDR3aa: CASSFQREGIKGAGELFF
CDR3nt: TGTGCCAGCAGCTTCCAGCGGGAGGGCATTAAGGGCGCCGGGGAGCTGTTTTTT
v_gene: TRBV7-9
d_gene: TRBD2
len: 18
abundance: NA
j_gene: TRBJ2-2

CDR3aa: CSSRTGIEKLFF
CDR3nt: TGCAGTTCAAGGACAGGGATCGAAAAACTGTTTTTT
v_gene: TRBV20-1
d_gene: TRBD1
len: 12
abundance: NA
j_gene: TRBJ1-4

CDR3aa: CSARDRGSDRGVPGLCSGANVLTF
CDR3nt: TGCAGTGCTAGAGATCGCGGGTCAGACAGGGGAGTCCCCGGGCTGTGCTCTGGGGCCAACGTCCTGACTTTC
v_gene: TRBV20-1
d_gene: TRBD1
len: 24
abundance: once
j_gene: TRBJ2-6

CDR3aa: CASSLSGAGAEKLSF
CDR3nt: TGCGCCAGCAGCTTATCTGGGGCAGGGGCTGAAAAACTGTCTTTT
v_gene: TRBV5-1
d_gene: NA
len: 15
abundance: NA
j_gene: TRBJ1-4

CDR3aa: CATSEPGDSFGANVLTF
CDR3nt: TGTGCCACCAGTGAACCCGGGGACTCGTTTGGGGCCAACGTCCTGACTTTC
v_gene: TRBV24-1
d_gene: NA
len: 17
abundance: many
j_gene: TRBJ2-6

CDR3aa: CASSQLKDRESPYGYTF
CDR3nt: TGCGCCAGCAGCCAACTAAAGGACAGGGAATCCCCCTATGGCTACACCTTC
v_gene: TRBV4-1
d_gene: TRBD1
len: 17
abundance: many
j_gene: TRBJ1-2

CDR3aa: CASSYALDTQYF
CDR3nt: TGTGCCAGCAGTTACGCTCTGGATACGCAGTATTTT
v_gene: TRBV6-6
d_gene: NA
len: 12
abundance: many
j_gene: TRBJ2-3

CDR3aa: CASSLQGAVWELFF
CDR3nt: TGTGCCAGCAGCTTACAGGGGGCCGTCTGGGAGCTGTTTTTT
v_gene: TRBV11-2
d_gene: TRBD1
len: 14
abundance: NA
j_gene: TRBJ2-2

CDR3aa: CASSLRGPAGVGSGETQYF
CDR3nt: TGTGCCAGCAGCTTACGGGGCCCAGCGGGAGTGGGTTCGGGTGAGACCCAGTACTTC
v_gene: TRBV11-2
d_gene: TRBD2
len: 19
abundance: once
j_gene: TRBJ2-5